This T cell receptor (beta chain) came from a study of T cell changes during pregnancy in multiple sclerosis. Libraries were prepared by immunoSEQ multiplex PCR; TCRdb keeps only in-frame clonotypes and omits some of them. The top ten hold about 5.5% of the sample, which has under 50,000 clones, approximately 92% seen once. V lost 4 bases and J lost 0; bases outside the gene matches: 1. Germline V gene data show CDR1 as LNHDA and CDR2 as SQIVND (reference sequence). This CDR3 comprises 15 residues. The chain uses TRBV19 and TRBJ2-1; TRBD2 aligns across 9 bases. This sequence was found in a female donor with multiple sclerosis, enrolled in a pregnancy study. Sequenced material: CD8+ T cells from peripheral blood mononuclear cells, taken in the third trimester of pregnancy. The CDR3 region has the DNA TGTGCCAGTAGTACGACTAGCGGCTCCTACAATGAGCAGTTCTTC. Its protein product is CASSTTSGSYNEQFF.